Listed below are T cell receptor beta chains from one sample, sequenced in a study of T cells in Graves' hyperthyroidism and ophthalmopathy. Via MiXCR, TCRdb re-called the multiplex PCR reads, giving one row per CDR3 protein. The data hold 450,000 to 700,000 distinct CDR3 sequences, with around 42% observed a single time. The source material was peripheral blood or thyroid tissue (not recorded which). These receptors originate from an adult woman with Graves' disease, either hyperthyroidism or ophthalmopathy (not recorded which). Each CDR3 is given with its conserved first and last residue. Fields, in order: clone size, V gene, J gene, D gene, CDR3 protein, CDR3 DNA. The D gene is left open where the match is weak. The size entry is marked missing in some rows and otherwise reads once, few, many or a size class.

many	TRBV20-1	TRBJ2-7	TRBD2	CSALAGAGLYEQYF	TGCAGTGCCCTAGCGGGAGCCGGTCTCTACGAGCAGTACTTC
-	TRBV20-1	TRBJ1-1	-	CSARSSDGGTFF	TGCAGTGCTAGGTCCTCCGATGGGGGGACTTTCTTT
many	TRBV2	TRBJ2-7	-	CASSKLDAGFIYEQYF	TGTGCCAGCAGTAAGCTCGATGCAGGGTTTATCTACGAGCAGTACTTC
-	TRBV29-1	TRBJ2-7	-	CSVEGRRAHEQYF	TGCAGCGTTGAAGGCCGTCGGGCGCACGAGCAGTACTTC
many	TRBV9	TRBJ1-3	-	CASSVGGRNTIYF	TGTGCCAGCAGCGTAGGGGGGAGAAACACCATATATTTT
-	TRBV2	TRBJ1-2	-	CATRSRVPVYGYTF	TGTGCCACCAGGAGCCGCGTACCCGTCTATGGCTACACCTTC
-	TRBV10-3	TRBJ1-4	-	CATGTTEKLFF	TGTGCCACGGGGACAACTGAAAAACTGTTTTTT
-	TRBV7-6	TRBJ1-3	-	CASSLAGRGDTIYF	TGTGCCAGCAGCTTAGCGGGGAGGGGGGACACCATATATTTT
few	TRBV7-8	TRBJ2-7	TRBD2	CASSLGTSGRAVEQYF	TGTGCCAGCAGCTTAGGGACTAGCGGGAGGGCCGTCGAGCAGTACTTC
many	TRBV10-2	TRBJ2-3	-	CASKRAPRGTDTQYF	TGCGCCAGCAAGCGGGCTCCCCGGGGCACAGATACGCAGTATTTT
many	TRBV7-9	TRBJ1-6	-	CASSSPGTSRSPLHF	TGTGCCAGCAGCTCGCCAGGAACTAGCAGATCACCCCTCCACTTT
many	TRBV19	TRBJ2-5	TRBD2	CASSIATSGKGETQYF	TGTGCCAGTAGTATAGCTACTAGCGGGAAGGGAGAGACCCAGTACTTC
many	TRBV11-2	TRBJ2-5	-	CASSLAPATGETQYF	TGTGCCAGCAGCTTAGCCCCGGCTACCGGGGAGACCCAGTACTTC
many	TRBV11-2	TRBJ1-2	TRBD1	CASSLGQGAQDGYTF	TGTGCCAGCAGCTTGGGACAGGGGGCGCAGGATGGCTACACCTTC
-	TRBV30	TRBJ1-5	TRBD1	CAWSPGQVSNQPQHF	TGTGCCTGGAGTCCGGGACAGGTTAGCAATCAGCCCCAGCATTTT
many	TRBV5-1	TRBJ1-4	-	CASSPGRVEEKLFF	TGCGCCAGCAGCCCCGGTAGGGTGGAGGAAAAACTGTTTTTT
many	TRBV7-2	TRBJ2-2	TRBD2	CASRRMTSGTGELFF	TGTGCCAGCAGAAGAATGACTAGCGGCACCGGGGAGCTGTTTTTT
many	TRBV11-2	TRBJ2-6	TRBD1	CASRPSPGQGSGANVLTF	TGTGCCAGCAGACCTAGCCCTGGACAGGGGTCTGGGGCCAACGTCCTGACTTTC
many	TRBV9	TRBJ1-3	-	CASSAGVAGNTIYF	TGTGCCAGCAGCGCAGGGGTTGCTGGAAACACCATATATTTT
-	TRBV2	TRBJ1-5	-	CARDPRDNNQPQHF	TGTGCTAGAGATCCGCGAGACAACAATCAGCCCCAGCATTTT
few	TRBV2	TRBJ2-5	-	CASSEAGETQYF	TGTGCCAGCAGTGAAGCGGGGGAGACCCAGTACTTC
-	TRBV6-6	TRBJ1-3	-	CASSRLAGTIYF	TGTGCCAGCAGTCGACTAGCGGGCACCATATATTTT
many	TRBV4-2	TRBJ2-7	-	CASSPSVPYEQYF	TGTGCCAGCAGCCCAAGTGTCCCCTACGAGCAGTACTTC
-	TRBV28	TRBJ1-6	TRBD1	CASRLGQGASPLHF	TGTGCCAGCAGACTGGGACAGGGGGCCTCACCCCTCCACTTT
few	TRBV29-1	TRBJ2-5	-	CSVEASGLETQYF	TGCAGCGTTGAAGCCTCAGGTTTAGAGACCCAGTACTTC
-	TRBV28	TRBJ2-7	-	CASTQSYEQYF	TGTGCCAGCACGCAAAGCTACGAGCAGTACTTC
-	TRBV6-6	TRBJ1-6	TRBD1	CASSYGQGESSPLHF	TGTGCCAGCAGTTACGGACAGGGGGAAAGTTCACCCCTCCACTTT
once	TRBV12-3/TRBV12-4	TRBJ2-5	-	CASTVRGGKTQYF	TGTGCCAGCACCGTAAGGGGCGGGAAGACCCAGTACTTC
-	TRBV7-8	TRBJ2-5	-	CASSLSRVGEATQYF	TGTGCCAGCAGCTTATCCAGGGTGGGAGAGGCTACCCAGTACTTC
-	TRBV5-1	TRBJ2-7	-	CASSLQGPGAEQYF	TGCGCCAGCAGCTTACAGGGCCCGGGAGCCGAGCAGTACTTC
-	TRBV19	TRBJ1-2	-	CASRRDIFGYTF	TGTGCCAGTAGGAGGGACATTTTTGGCTACACCTTC
few	TRBV6-5	TRBJ2-5	-	CASRAFQETQYF	TGTGCCAGCCGGGCATTTCAAGAGACCCAGTACTTC
once	TRBV2	TRBJ1-1	-	CASVFGRGNTEAFF	TGTGCCAGCGTCTTCGGACGCGGGAACACTGAAGCTTTCTTT
-	TRBV5-6	TRBJ1-2	-	CASIPGRGGYINGYTF	TGTGCCAGCATCCCAGGACGGGGAGGATACATAAATGGCTACACCTTC
-	TRBV20-1	TRBJ2-7	TRBD2	CSASGAGVYEQYF	TGCAGTGCTAGTGGCGCGGGAGTCTACGAGCAGTACTTC
few	TRBV5-1	TRBJ1-4	-	CASGPDSGANVNEKLFF	TGCGCCAGTGGCCCGGACTCTGGGGCCAACGTCAATGAAAAACTGTTTTTT
many	TRBV5-6	TRBJ1-1	TRBD1	CASSLRQGNVNTEAFF	TGTGCCAGCAGCTTGAGACAGGGGAACGTTAACACTGAAGCTTTCTTT
few	TRBV7-2	TRBJ1-6	-	CASSSPVRGIYSPLHF	TGTGCCAGCAGCTCACCCGTACGGGGGATCTATTCACCCCTCCACTTT
-	TRBV20-1	TRBJ2-5	TRBD1	CSARFRDRGLETQYF	TGCAGTGCTAGATTCCGGGACAGGGGGCTTGAGACCCAGTACTTC
-	TRBV5-1	TRBJ2-7	TRBD2	CASSLSRGSSEKYF	TGCGCCAGCAGCTTGTCGCGCGGGAGCTCTGAGAAGTACTTC
-	TRBV7-8	TRBJ2-5	TRBD1	CASSRGTGGRETQYF	TGTGCCAGCAGTCGAGGGACAGGGGGTAGAGAGACCCAGTACTTC
once	TRBV10-2	TRBJ2-7	TRBD2	CASSDSPGLDNEQYF	TGCGCCAGCAGTGACTCCCCGGGACTAGATAACGAGCAGTACTTC
-	TRBV5-6	TRBJ1-4	-	CASSGDLVATNEKLFF	TGTGCCAGCAGCGGGGACCTGGTTGCAACTAATGAAAAACTGTTTTTT
many	TRBV24-1	TRBJ2-2	-	CATSITGHPTGELFF	TGTGCCACCTCCATCACGGGACACCCCACCGGGGAGCTGTTTTTT
many	TRBV2	TRBJ1-1	-	CASTLLAGNTEAFF	TGTGCCAGCACCCTTTTGGCCGGTAACACTGAAGCTTTCTTT
-	TRBV27	TRBJ1-6	-	CASSSFLTGAGNSPLHF	TGTGCCAGCAGTTCCTTTCTTACCGGGGCAGGGAATTCACCCCTCCACTTT
-	TRBV12-3/TRBV12-4	TRBJ2-2	-	CASSPSERGELFF	TGTGCCAGCAGTCCTAGCGAGAGAGGGGAGCTGTTTTTT
many	TRBV4-2	TRBJ2-2	-	CASSHRPNTGELFF	TGTGCCAGCAGCCATCGTCCGAACACCGGGGAGCTGTTTTTT
-	TRBV7-9	TRBJ2-5	TRBD1	CASSVGGTGSKETQYF	TGTGCCAGCAGCGTAGGCGGGACAGGGTCTAAGGAGACCCAGTACTTC
-	TRBV12-3/TRBV12-4	TRBJ2-2	-	CASTGQITGELFF	TGTGCCAGCACAGGACAAATCACCGGGGAGCTGTTTTTT
many	TRBV2	TRBJ1-2	TRBD1	CASPGQGASGYTF	TGTGCCAGTCCGGGACAGGGGGCGAGTGGCTACACCTTC
-	TRBV5-1	TRBJ1-1	-	CASSLDGIQRNTEAFF	TGCGCCAGCAGCTTGGACGGAATCCAGAGGAACACTGAAGCTTTCTTT
-	TRBV11-2	TRBJ1-1	-	CATRPFGVGSVTEAFF	TGTGCCACACGCCCGTTCGGCGTGGGTTCGGTTACTGAAGCTTTCTTT
-	TRBV30	TRBJ1-1	-	CAWSVSGRGTTEAFF	TGTGCCTGGAGTGTATCGGGGAGGGGGACTACTGAAGCTTTCTTT